This TCR beta chain was sequenced during a study of cytomegalovirus exposure and HLA in healthy donors. Looking at the study overall: The 550 to 800 first-cohort repertoires and the approximately 110 validation repertoires shared the same platform, a later analysis reported.

On this clone: The target antigen is unknown. The same CDR3 also results from other DNA sequences found in this sample.

Germline lookup yields CDR1 SGHNT and CDR2 YYREEE (reference sequence). V lost 0 bases and J 0 bases, leaving 5 bases between the germline ends. The CDR3 is 14 residues long. Sequencing was performed with immunoSEQ multiplex PCR; in TCRdb, only in-frame clones are kept and a portion is missing. The repertoire holds 120,000 to 150,000 clones, with roughly 90% as singletons. General study results and limits: While the bulk of TCR sequences proved rare, some public TCRs turned up in many donors.

The receptor comes from a man younger than 35 in good health and CMV-seropositive. The sample taken for sequencing was PBMCs. The genes are TRBV5-4 and TRBJ2-3, with unresolved D. CDR3 protein: CASSLVASTDTQYF. DNA of the CDR3: TGTGCCAGCAGCTTGGTAGCAAGCACAGATACGCAGTATTTT. The variable domain in full, with the rest retrieved from reference TRBV5-4 and TRBJ2-3, is ETGVTQSPTHLIKTRGQQVTLRCSSQSGHNTVSWYQQALGQGPQFIFQYYREEENGRGNFPPRFSGLQFPNYSSELNVNALELDDSALYLCASSLVASTDTQYFGPGTRLTVL.